This TCR beta chain was retrieved from a study of blood T cell repertoires in COVID-19. On the study more broadly: The United States, Italy and Spain supplied acute and convalescent COVID-19 samples. T cells, B-cell-depleted T cells, or PBMCs provided the cDNA or gDNA that served as material.

Original data processing: Scientists estimated how many nucleated cells there were by amplifying reference gene primers. Assay: immunoSEQ multiplex PCR; the TCRdb copy retains only in-frame clones and omits some. The V and J calls and clone size are taken from that table; D and trimming were inferred from the DNA. The profile shows roughly 150,000 clones, about 88% of them singletons. This clone was seen a single time. The CDR3 consists of 14 residues. Germline V CDR1 and CDR2: KGHSY, FQNENV. V lost 0 bases, J lost 8 bases, and 10 bases lay in between. This receptor was taken from a human donor in a cohort sampled during active COVID-19. Sequenced sample: peripheral blood. The chain recombines TRBV16 with TRBJ1-4; possible D gene TRBD1, 6 bases. This CDR3 reads CASSQSVRGEKLFF. The CDR3, as DNA: TGTGCCAGCAGCCAATCAGTCAGGGGCGAAAAACTGTTTTTT.